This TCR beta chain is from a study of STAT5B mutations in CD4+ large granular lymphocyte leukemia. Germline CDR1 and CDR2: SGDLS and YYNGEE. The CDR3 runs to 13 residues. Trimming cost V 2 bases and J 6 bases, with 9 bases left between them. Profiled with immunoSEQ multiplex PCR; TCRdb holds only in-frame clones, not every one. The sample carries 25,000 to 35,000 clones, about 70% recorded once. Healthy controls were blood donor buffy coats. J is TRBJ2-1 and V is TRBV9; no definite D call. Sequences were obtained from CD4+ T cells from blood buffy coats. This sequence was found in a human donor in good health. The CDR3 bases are TGTGCCAGCAGCGTCGGACCGGCCAATGAGCAGTTCTTC. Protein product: CASSVGPANEQFF.